This T cell receptor (beta chain) was profiled in a study of blood T cell repertoires in COVID-19. Sequenced by immunoSEQ multiplex PCR; TCRdb stores in-frame clones only, minus some. The sample lists tens of thousands of clones; approximately 79% were seen once. V lost 0 bases and J 3 bases, leaving 12 bases between the germline ends. Germline-derived CDR1 and CDR2 are MGHRA and YSYEKL. The CDR3 loop spans 16 amino acids. The chain couples TRBV4-1 to TRBJ2-1, with D unclear. The sequenced sample consisted of peripheral blood. The receptor comes from an older man with active or convalescent COVID-19. CDR3 residues: CASSQEFVAIYNEQFF. The CDR3 coding sequence is TGCGCCAGCAGCCAAGAATTTGTCGCGATCTACAATGAGCAGTTCTTC.